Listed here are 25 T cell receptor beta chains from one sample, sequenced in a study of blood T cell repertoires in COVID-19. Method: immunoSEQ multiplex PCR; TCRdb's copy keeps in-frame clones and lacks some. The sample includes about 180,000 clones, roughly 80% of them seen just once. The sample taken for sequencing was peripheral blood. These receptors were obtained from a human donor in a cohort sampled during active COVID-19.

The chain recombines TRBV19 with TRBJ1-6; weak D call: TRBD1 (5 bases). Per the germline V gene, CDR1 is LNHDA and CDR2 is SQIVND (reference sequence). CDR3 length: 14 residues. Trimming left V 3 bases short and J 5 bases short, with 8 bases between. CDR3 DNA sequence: TGTGCCAGTAGTATTTCCAGGGATAATTCACCCCTCCACTTT. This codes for CASSISRDNSPLHF.

Written as DNA, the CDR3 is TGCGCCAGCAGCCCCACAGGGGGGGAATACGAGCAGTACTTC. Translating it yields CASSPTGGEYEQYF. J is TRBJ2-7 and V is TRBV4-1, with D possibly TRBD1 on 8 matching bases. The V gene lost 4 bases and the J gene lost 4 bases, with 14 bases spanning the gap. This CDR3 has 14 amino acids. Germline V CDR1 and CDR2: MGHRA, YSYEKL.

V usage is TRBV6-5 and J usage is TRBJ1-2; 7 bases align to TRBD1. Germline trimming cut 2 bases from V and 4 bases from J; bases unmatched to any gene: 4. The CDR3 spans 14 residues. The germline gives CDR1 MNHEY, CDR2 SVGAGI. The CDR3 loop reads CASSYRGGGYGYTF. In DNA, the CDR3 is TGTGCCAGCAGTTACCGAGGGGGCGGCTATGGCTACACCTTC.

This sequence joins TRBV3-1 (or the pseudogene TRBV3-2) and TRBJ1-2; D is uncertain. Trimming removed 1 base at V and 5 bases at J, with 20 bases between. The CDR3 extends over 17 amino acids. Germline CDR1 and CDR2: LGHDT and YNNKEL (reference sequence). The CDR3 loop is CASSQVDGGKISYGYTF. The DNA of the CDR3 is TGTGCCAGCAGCCAAGTCGATGGAGGGAAGATTAGTTATGGCTACACCTTC.

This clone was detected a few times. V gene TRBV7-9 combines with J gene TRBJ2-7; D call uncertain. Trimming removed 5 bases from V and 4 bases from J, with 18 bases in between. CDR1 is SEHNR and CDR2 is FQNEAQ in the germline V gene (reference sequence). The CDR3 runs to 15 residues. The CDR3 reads CASSPPVSAPYEQYF. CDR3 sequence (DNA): TGTGCCAGCAGCCCGCCGGTATCTGCACCTTACGAGCAGTACTTC.

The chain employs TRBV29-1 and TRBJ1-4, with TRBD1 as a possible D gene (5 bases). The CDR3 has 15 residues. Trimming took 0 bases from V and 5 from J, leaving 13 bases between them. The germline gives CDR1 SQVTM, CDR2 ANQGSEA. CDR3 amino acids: CSVEDLRGGNEKLFF. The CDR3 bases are TGCAGCGTTGAAGATCTACGGGGGGGAAATGAAAAACTGTTTTTT.

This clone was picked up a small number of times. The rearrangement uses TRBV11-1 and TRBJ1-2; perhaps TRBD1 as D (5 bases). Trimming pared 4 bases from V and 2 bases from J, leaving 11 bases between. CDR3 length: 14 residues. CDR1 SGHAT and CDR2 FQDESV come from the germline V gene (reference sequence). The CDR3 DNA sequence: TGTGCCAGCAGCTCAGGGTACGGGAACTATGGCTACACCTTC. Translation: CASSSGYGNYGYTF.

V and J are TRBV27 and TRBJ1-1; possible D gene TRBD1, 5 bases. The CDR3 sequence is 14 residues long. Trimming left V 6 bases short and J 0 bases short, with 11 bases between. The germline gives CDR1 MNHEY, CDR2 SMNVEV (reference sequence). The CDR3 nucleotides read TGTGCCAGCAGGCAAGACAGATTGAACACTGAAGCTTTCTTT. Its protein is CASRQDRLNTEAFF.

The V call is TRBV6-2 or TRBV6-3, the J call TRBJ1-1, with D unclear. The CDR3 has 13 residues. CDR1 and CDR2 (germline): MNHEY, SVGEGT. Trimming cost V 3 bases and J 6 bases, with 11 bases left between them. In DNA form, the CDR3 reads TGTGCCAGCAGTTATCGCAGGAGGTCTGAAGCTTTCTTT. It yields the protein CASSYRRRSEAFF.

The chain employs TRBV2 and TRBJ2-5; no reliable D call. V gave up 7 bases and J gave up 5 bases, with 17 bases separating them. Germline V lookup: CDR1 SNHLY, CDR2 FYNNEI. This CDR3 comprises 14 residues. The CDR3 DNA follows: TGTGCCAGCAATAGCCCTCCAGCAATCGAGACCCAGTACTTC. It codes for CASNSPPAIETQYF. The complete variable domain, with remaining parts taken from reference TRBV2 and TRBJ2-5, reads EPEVTQTPSHQVTQMGQEVILRCVPISNHLYFYWYRQILGQKVEFLVSFYNNEISEKSEIFDDQFSVERPDGSNFTLKIRSTKLEDSAMYFCASNSPPAIETQYFGPGTRLLVL.

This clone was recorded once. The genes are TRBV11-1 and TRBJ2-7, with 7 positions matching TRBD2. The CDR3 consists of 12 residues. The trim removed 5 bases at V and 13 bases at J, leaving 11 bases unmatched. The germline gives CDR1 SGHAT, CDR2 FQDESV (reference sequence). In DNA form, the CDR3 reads TGTGCCAGCAGCCTAGGGGAGGGGCGCTTCTACTTC. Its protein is CASSLGEGRFYF.

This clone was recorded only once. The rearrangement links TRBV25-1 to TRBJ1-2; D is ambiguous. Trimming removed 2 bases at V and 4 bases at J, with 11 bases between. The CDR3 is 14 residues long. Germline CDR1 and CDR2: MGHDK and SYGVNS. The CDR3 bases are TGTGCCAGCAGTGAAACGGGAGTTGGCTATGGCTACACCTTC. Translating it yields CASSETGVGYGYTF.

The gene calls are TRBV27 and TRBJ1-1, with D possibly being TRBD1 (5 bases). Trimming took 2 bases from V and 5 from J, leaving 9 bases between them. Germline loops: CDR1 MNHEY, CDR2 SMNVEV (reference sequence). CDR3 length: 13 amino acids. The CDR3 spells CASSLMGGTEAFF. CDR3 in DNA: TGTGCCAGCAGTTTAATGGGGGGTACTGAAGCTTTCTTT.

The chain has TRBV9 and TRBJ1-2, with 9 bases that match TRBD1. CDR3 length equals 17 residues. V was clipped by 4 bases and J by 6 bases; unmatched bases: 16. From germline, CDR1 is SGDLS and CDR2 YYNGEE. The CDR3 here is CASSPSPGTGKPDGYTF. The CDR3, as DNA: TGTGCCAGCAGCCCCTCCCCCGGGACAGGGAAGCCAGATGGCTACACCTTC. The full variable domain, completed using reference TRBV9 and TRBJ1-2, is DSGVTQTPKHLITATGQRVTLRCSPRSGDLSVYWYQQSLDQGLQFLIQYYNGEERAKGNILERFSAQQFPDLHSELNLSSLELGDSALYFCASSPSPGTGKPDGYTFGSGTRLTVV.

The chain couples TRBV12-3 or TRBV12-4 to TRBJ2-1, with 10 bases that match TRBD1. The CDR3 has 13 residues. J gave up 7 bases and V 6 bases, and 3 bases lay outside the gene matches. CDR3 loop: CASSTGQGNEQFF. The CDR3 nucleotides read TGTGCCAGCAGCACGGGACAGGGGAATGAGCAGTTCTTC.

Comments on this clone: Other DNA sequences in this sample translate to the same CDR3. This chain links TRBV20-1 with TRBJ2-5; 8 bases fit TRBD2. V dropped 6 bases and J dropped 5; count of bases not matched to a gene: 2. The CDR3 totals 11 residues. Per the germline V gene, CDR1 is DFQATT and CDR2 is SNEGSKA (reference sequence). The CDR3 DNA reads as TGCAGTGCCCGGGGGGGGGAGACCCAGTACTTC. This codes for CSARGGETQYF.

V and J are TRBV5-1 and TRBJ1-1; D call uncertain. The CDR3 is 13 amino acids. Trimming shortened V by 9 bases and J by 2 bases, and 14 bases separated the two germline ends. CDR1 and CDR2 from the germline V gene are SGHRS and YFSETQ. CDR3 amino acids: CATSHGGNTEAFF. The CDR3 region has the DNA TGCGCCACCTCACACGGAGGAAACACTGAAGCTTTCTTT.

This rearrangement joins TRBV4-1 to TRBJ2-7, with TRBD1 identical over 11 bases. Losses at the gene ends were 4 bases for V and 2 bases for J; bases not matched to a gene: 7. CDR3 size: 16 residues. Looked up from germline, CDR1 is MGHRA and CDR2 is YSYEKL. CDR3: CASSPERGQGAYEQYF. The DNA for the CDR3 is TGCGCCAGCAGCCCGGAGCGGGGACAGGGGGCCTACGAGCAGTACTTC.

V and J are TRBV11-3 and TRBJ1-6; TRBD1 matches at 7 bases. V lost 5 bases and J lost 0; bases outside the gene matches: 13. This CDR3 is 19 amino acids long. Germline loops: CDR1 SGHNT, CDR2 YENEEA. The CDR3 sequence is CASSPTGTDRISYNSPLHF. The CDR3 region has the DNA TGTGCCAGCAGCCCCACCGGGACAGACAGAATCTCCTATAATTCACCCCTCCACTTT.

CDR3 in DNA: TGTGCCATCAGTGTAGCGGATTACGAGCAGTACTTC. This translates into CAISVADYEQYF. The rearrangement links TRBV10-3 to TRBJ2-7; the D gene is possibly TRBD2 (6 bases). Germline values: CDR1 ENHRY, CDR2 SYGVKD. The CDR3 is 12 amino acids. The V end lost 4 bases, the J end lost 4 bases, and 8 bases lay between the germline ends.

CDR3 nucleotide sequence: TGTGCCACCCCCGGAGTGAATGGCTACACCTTC. Its translation is CATPGVNGYTF. The rearrangement links TRBV2 to TRBJ1-2, with unresolved D. Germline CDR1 reads SNHLY; CDR2 reads FYNNEI. Trimming pared 10 bases from V and 6 bases from J, leaving 12 bases between. The CDR3 runs to 11 residues.

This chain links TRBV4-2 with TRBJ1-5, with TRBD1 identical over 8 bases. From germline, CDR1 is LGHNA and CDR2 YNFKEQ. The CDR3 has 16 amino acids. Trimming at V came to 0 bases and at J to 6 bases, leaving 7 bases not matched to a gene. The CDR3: CASSQEVSRGLQPQHF. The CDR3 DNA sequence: TGTGCCAGCAGCCAAGAAGTGTCCAGGGGGCTTCAGCCCCAGCATTTT.

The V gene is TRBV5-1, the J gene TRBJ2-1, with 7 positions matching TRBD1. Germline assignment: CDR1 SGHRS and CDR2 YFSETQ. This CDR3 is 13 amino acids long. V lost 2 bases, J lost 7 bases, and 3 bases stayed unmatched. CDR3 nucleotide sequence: TGCGCCAGCAGCTTCAGGGGGTTGAATGAGCAGTTCTTC. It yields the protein CASSFRGLNEQFF.

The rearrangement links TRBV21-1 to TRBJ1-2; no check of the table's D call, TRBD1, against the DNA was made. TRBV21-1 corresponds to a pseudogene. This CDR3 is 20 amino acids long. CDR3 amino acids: CASSKIAGWDRVSLNYGYTF. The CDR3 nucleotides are TGTGCCAGCAGCAAAATAGCTGGGTGGGACAGGGTGTCCCTTAACTATGGCTACACCTTC.

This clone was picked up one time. The CDR3 sequence: CATSPGDSNQPQHF. Here the CDR3 DNA reads TGTGCCACCAGTCCAGGGGATAGCAATCAGCCCCAGCATTTT. The J gene is TRBJ1-5, the V gene TRBV24-1; D perhaps matches TRBD1 (6 bases). The CDR3 runs 14 residues. Trimming removed 6 bases from V and 0 bases from J, with 8 bases in between. Germline V gene lookup returns CDR1 KGHDR and CDR2 SFDVKD.